Following are 3 T cell receptor beta chains from one sample sequenced in a study of shared clonotypes between healthy human individuals. Only in-frame clones appear in the TCRdb table, and some are missing; sequencing was by immunoSEQ multiplex PCR. Of 2 million to 2.5 million clones listed, approximately 95% were seen once; the top ten hold 0.39%. Source material: naive CD4+ T cells from PBMCs. Subset reported: CD45RA+ positively selected. These receptors were obtained from a man between 18 and 35 years old in good health. Some clones in this sample may be carry-over from other donors' samples.

Note on this clone: The sample has other DNA sequences that encode this CDR3 too. The V and J genes are TRBV28 and TRBJ2-7, with 9 positions matching TRBD2. CDR3 length: 14 residues. With V trimmed by 4 bases and J by 2 bases, 3 bases remained unmatched. Germline loops: CDR1 MDHEN, CDR2 SYDVKM. CDR3 DNA: TGTGCCAGCAGTTCCCCTAGCGGGACCTACGAGCAGTACTTC. Protein sequence: CASSSPSGTYEQYF.

J is TRBJ1-2 and V is TRBV6-1; perhaps TRBD1 as D (5 bases). The V gene's germline CDR1 is MNHNS and CDR2 SASEGT. This CDR3 is built from 13 residues. V gave up 3 bases and J gave up 3 bases, with 8 bases separating them. CDR3: CASSEGLHYGYTF. Written as DNA, the CDR3 is TGTGCCAGCAGTGAGGGGCTTCACTATGGCTACACCTTC.

This chain uses TRBV27 with TRBJ2-7; possibly TRBD1 or TRBD2 for D (5 bases each). V lost 2 bases and J 6 bases, leaving 8 bases between the germline ends. The germline CDR1 and CDR2 sequences are MNHEY and SMNVEV (reference sequence). This CDR3 is 12 amino acids long. The chain's CDR3 is CASSLAGTEQYF. The CDR3, as DNA: TGTGCCAGCAGTTTAGCTGGGACCGAGCAGTACTTC.